Sequencing of this T cell receptor beta chain was carried out in a study of T cell changes during pregnancy in multiple sclerosis. J lost 0 bases, V lost 5 bases, and 17 bases had no gene match. Germline V gene lookup returns CDR1 MNHEY and CDR2 SMNVEV (reference sequence). CDR3 length: 20 residues. Libraries were prepared by immunoSEQ multiplex PCR; TCRdb keeps only in-frame clonotypes and omits some of them. The repertoire holds under 85,000 clones, with around 90% as singletons. The V gene is TRBV27, the J gene TRBJ2-7; 12 nucleotides align to TRBD2. The origin of this receptor is a female donor with multiple sclerosis, enrolled in a pregnancy study. The source was CD4+ T cells from peripheral blood mononuclear cells, collected before pregnancy. CDR3 bases: TGTGCCAGCAGTACCTATAACTTCACTAGCGGGGGGCTCATCTCCTACGAGCAGTACTTC. This encodes CASSTYNFTSGGLISYEQYF.